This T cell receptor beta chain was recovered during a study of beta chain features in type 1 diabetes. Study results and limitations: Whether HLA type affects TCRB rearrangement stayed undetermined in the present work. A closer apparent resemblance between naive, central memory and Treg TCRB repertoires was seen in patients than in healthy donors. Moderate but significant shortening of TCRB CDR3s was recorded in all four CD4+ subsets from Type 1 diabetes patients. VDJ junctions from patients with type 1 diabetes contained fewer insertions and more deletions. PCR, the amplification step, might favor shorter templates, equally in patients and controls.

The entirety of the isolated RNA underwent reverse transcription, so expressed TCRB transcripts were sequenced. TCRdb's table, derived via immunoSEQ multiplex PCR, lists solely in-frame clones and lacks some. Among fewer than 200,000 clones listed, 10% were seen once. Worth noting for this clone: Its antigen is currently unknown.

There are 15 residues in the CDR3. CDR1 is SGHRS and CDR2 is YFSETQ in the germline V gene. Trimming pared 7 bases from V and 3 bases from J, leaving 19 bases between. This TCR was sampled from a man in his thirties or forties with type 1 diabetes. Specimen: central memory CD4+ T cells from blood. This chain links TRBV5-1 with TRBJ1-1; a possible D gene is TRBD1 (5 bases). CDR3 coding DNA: TGCGCCAGCGGTATTTTCGGGGGAGGTGACACTGAAGCTTTCTTT. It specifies CASGIFGGGDTEAFF.